The present T cell receptor beta chain was sequenced within a study of regulatory T cells in long-lasting Graves disease. Study-wide points: Public clonotype sharing was higher in persistent than newly diagnosed patients.

Combining iRepertoire HTBI primers with Arm-PCR of CDR3 regions, the authors built TCR beta libraries. TCRdb re-derived calls from the multiplex PCR reads in MiXCR, one entry per CDR3 protein. The data hold 350,000 to 450,000 distinct CDR3 sequences, with about 15% observed a single time. The CDR3 sequence is 17 residues long. Germline assignment: CDR1 MNHEY and CDR2 SMNVEV (reference sequence). The V gene end was trimmed by 6 bases and the J gene end by 1 base; junction bases not matched to a gene: 9. For this clonotype: The antigen remains undetermined.

Time point here: newly diagnosed GD, antithyroid drugs for less than 3 months. Researchers made the TCR library from RNA that was extracted from PBMCs. The same data also contributed to another study, on T cells in Graves' hyperthyroidism and ophthalmopathy.

The receptor's source is a woman aged 40 to 50 with Graves disease. The chain links TRBV27 to TRBJ2-6; the match to TRBD1 covers 7 bases. The material was peripheral blood mononuclear cells (PBMCs), obtained at new diagnosis, from a patient treated with antithyroid drugs. The CDR3 nucleotides read TGTGCCAGCAGCTGGGACAGCCTGACATCTGGGGCCAACGTCCTGACTTTC. This codes for CASSWDSLTSGANVLTF.